The 20 T cell receptor beta chains listed next were all sequenced from one sample in a study of T cells after yellow fever vaccination. From the 5' RACE reads, TCRdb called clonotypes with MiXCR, one entry per CDR3 protein. Among approximately 510,000 distinct CDR3 sequences listed, roughly 22% were seen once. Source: PBMCs, taken 21 days after the first yellow fever vaccination. The receptors derive from a young man who received the YFV17D yellow fever vaccine.

The rearrangement uses TRBV20-1 and TRBJ1-5; maybe TRBD1 (5 bases). V was shortened by 3 bases and J by 2 bases, with 14 bases between the two germline ends. CDR3 length: 15 amino acids. Germline-derived CDR1 and CDR2 are DFQATT and SNEGSKA (reference sequence). The CDR3 is CSASVRVGGNQPQHF. The CDR3, as DNA: TGCAGTGCTAGTGTCAGGGTTGGAGGCAATCAGCCCCAGCATTTT.

This clonotype was detected a few times. The chain carries TRBV7-2 and TRBJ2-1; the match to TRBD2 covers 9 bases. Germline V gene sequence: CDR1 SGHTA, CDR2 FQGNSA. The CDR3 extends over 14 amino acids. The J segment lost 15 bases and the V segment lost 1 base, leaving 10 bases of the junction unmatched. DNA of the CDR3: TGTGCCAGCAGCTTAGTTCGCGGGGGGGAATTTACGTTCTTC. It codes for CASSLVRGGEFTFF.

The V call is TRBV28, the J call TRBJ2-7; possibly TRBD2 for D (6 bases). CDR1 and CDR2 (germline): MDHEN, SYDVKM. V was trimmed by 4 bases and J by 0 bases, leaving 13 bases between them. The CDR3 totals 15 residues. The CDR3 is CASSSPPEGSYEQYV. CDR3 coding DNA: TGTGCCAGCAGTTCACCCCCGGAGGGCTCCTACGAGCAGTACGTC.

This chain connects TRBV3-1 to TRBJ2-7; 7 positions agree with TRBD2. The CDR3 has 13 amino acids. Germline trimming cut 1 base from V and 9 bases from J; bases unmatched to any gene: 6. Germline CDR1 reads LGHDT; CDR2 reads YNNKEL (reference sequence). Here the CDR3 reads CASSQGGLGRQYF. CDR3 coding DNA: TGTGCCAGCAGCCAAGGAGGACTAGGGCGGCAGTACTTC.

In this sample, this clonotype turned up a few times. The chain is built from TRBV30 and TRBJ1-4; TRBD1 agrees at 8 bases. The ends lost 3 bases at V and 8 bases at J; junction bases unmatched: 5. Germline V gene data show CDR1 as GTSNPN and CDR2 as SVGIG (reference sequence). This CDR3 spans 13 amino acids. The CDR3 DNA reads as TGTGCCTGGAGCCGACAGGGGAGCGAAAAACTGTTTTTT. Translation gives CAWSRQGSEKLFF.

The chain has TRBV7-2 and TRBJ1-4, with a weak D call TRBD1 (6 bases). This CDR3 region has 16 residues. V was clipped by 8 bases and J by 4 bases, with 20 bases between them. The V gene's germline CDR1 is SGHTA and CDR2 FQGNSA. CDR3 in DNA: TGTGCCAGCGGGGGCCAGACCTCTATGGGTAATGAAAAACTGTTTTTT. The encoded protein is CASGGQTSMGNEKLFF.

For the CDR3, the DNA is TGCGCCAGCAGCCCCAGACAGGGGGCGCGACAAGAGACCCAGTACTTC. Its translation: CASSPRQGARQETQYF. The chain combines TRBV4-1 with TRBJ2-5; 10 bases line up with TRBD1. This CDR3 is built from 16 residues. CDR1 MGHRA and CDR2 YSYEKL come from the germline V gene. V was clipped by 4 bases and J by 2 bases; unmatched bases: 7.

This clonotype was observed a few times. This chain joins TRBV27 and TRBJ2-2; TRBD2 matches at 8 bases. Germline V gene lookup returns CDR1 MNHEY and CDR2 SMNVEV (reference sequence). The CDR3 is 14 residues long. With 8 bases clipped from V and 7 bases from J, the junction kept 9 bases outside the gene matches. The chain's CDR3 is CASGRGGRGGELFF. The CDR3 DNA sequence: TGTGCCAGCGGCCGGGGGGGGCGCGGCGGGGAGCTGTTTTTT.

This chain connects TRBV7-9 to TRBJ1-4; possible D gene TRBD1, 5 bases. CDR1 is SEHNR, CDR2 FQNEAQ, per germline (reference sequence). The V end was cut by 4 bases, the J end by 4 bases, with 10 bases between. The CDR3 is made up of 14 amino acids. CDR3 protein: CASSWGGYNEKLFF. CDR3 coding DNA: TGTGCCAGCAGCTGGGGCGGTTATAATGAAAAACTGTTTTTT.

This chain uses TRBV4-2 with TRBJ2-1; D unresolved. The CDR3 contains 13 residues. V shed 4 bases and J shed 5 bases, with 9 bases lying between them. Per the germline V gene, CDR1 is LGHNA and CDR2 is YNFKEQ. CDR3 residues: CASSPRLHNEQFF. Here the CDR3 DNA reads TGTGCCAGCAGCCCCCGACTGCACAATGAGCAGTTCTTC.

The chain couples TRBV7-9 to TRBJ2-6; no clear D gene. This CDR3 is built from 16 residues. V dropped 3 bases and J dropped 0 bases, with 9 bases sitting between them. The germline gives CDR1 SEHNR, CDR2 FQNEAQ (reference sequence). The CDR3 loop is CASSFGSSSGANVLTF. The DNA for the CDR3 is TGTGCCAGCAGCTTTGGTTCTTCCTCTGGGGCCAACGTCCTGACTTTC.

The V and J genes are TRBV12-3 or TRBV12-4 and TRBJ2-1; D possibly corresponds to TRBD2 (6 bases). The CDR3 contains 13 residues. Trimming removed 1 base from V and 8 bases from J, with 9 bases in between. CDR3 amino acids: CASSLGGVDEQFF. The CDR3 DNA sequence: TGTGCCAGCAGTTTAGGGGGGGTGGATGAGCAGTTCTTC.

This clonotype occurred a few times. This chain uses TRBV19 with TRBJ2-3, with D uncertain. V lost 1 base and J 3 bases, leaving 14 bases between the germline ends. Germline CDR1 reads LNHDA; CDR2 reads SQIVND (reference sequence). This CDR3 is built from 16 residues. The CDR3 loop is CASSIVQVYGTDTQYF. DNA of the CDR3: TGTGCCAGTAGTATAGTTCAGGTTTATGGGACAGATACGCAGTATTTT.

The chain employs TRBV6-2 or TRBV6-3 and TRBJ2-5; D gene uncertain. Germline V gives CDR1 MNHEY, CDR2 SVGEGT. V lost 6 bases and J 7 bases, leaving 12 bases between the germline ends. This CDR3 contains 12 residues. CDR3 protein: CASSGPGGTQYF. The DNA for the CDR3 is TGTGCCAGCAGCGGGCCTGGCGGGACCCAGTACTTC.

The genes are TRBV7-9 and TRBJ2-4, with TRBD1 identical over 7 bases. This CDR3 region has 14 residues. Unmatched junction bases numbered 6, after V lost 5 bases and J lost 5 bases. Germline V CDR1 and CDR2: SEHNR, FQNEAQ (reference sequence). CDR3: CASSKTGEENIQYF. CDR3 DNA sequence: TGTGCCAGCAGCAAAACAGGGGAAGAAAACATTCAGTACTTC.

This clonotype was detected only a few times. The V and J genes are TRBV10-3 and TRBJ1-2; 9 positions agree with TRBD1. J gave up 6 bases and V 6 bases, and 8 bases lay outside the gene matches. Per germline, CDR1 ENHRY and CDR2 SYGVKD. This CDR3 is built from 14 residues. The CDR3: CAISGLQGADGYTF. The CDR3 nucleotides are TGTGCCATCAGCGGATTACAGGGGGCTGATGGCTACACCTTC.

This chain links TRBV7-3 with TRBJ2-5; the D gene is possibly TRBD1 (7 bases). The CDR3 runs to 18 residues. The germline CDR1 and CDR2 sequences are SGHTA and FQGTGA. V was shortened by 5 bases and J by 2 bases, with 24 bases between the two germline ends. CDR3 amino acids: CASSPQAGGQLSQETQYF. The CDR3 DNA sequence: TGTGCCAGCAGCCCCCAGGCAGGGGGGCAACTTAGTCAAGAGACCCAGTACTTC.

As DNA, the CDR3 is TGTGCCAGCAGGGGGGGTCTAGCCAAAAACATTCAGTACTTC. Its translation: CASRGGLAKNIQYF. The rearrangement joins TRBV12-3 or TRBV12-4 to TRBJ2-4; TRBD2 is a possible D gene (6 bases). Trimming took 6 bases from V and 0 from J, leaving 9 bases between them. The CDR3 consists of 14 residues.

There are a few counts of this clonotype. The CDR3 nucleotides are TGCAGCGTGGCGGGACAGAGATTGAACACTGAAGCTTTCTTT. This sequence encodes CSVAGQRLNTEAFF. The genes are TRBV29-1 and TRBJ1-1; 7 bases are a match to TRBD1. The CDR3 sequence is 14 residues long. Losses at the gene ends were 6 bases for V and 0 bases for J; bases not matched to a gene: 7. The germline CDR1 and CDR2 sequences are SQVTM and ANQGSEA.

The sample holds many counts of this clonotype. V and J are TRBV7-9 and TRBJ1-6; TRBD1 agrees at 9 bases. CDR1 and CDR2 (germline): SEHNR, FQNEAQ (reference sequence). The V segment lost 5 bases and the J segment 6 bases; nucleotides outside the gene matches: 5. The CDR3 length is 15 residues. The CDR3 loop reads CASSLRDRANSPLHF. The CDR3 DNA sequence: TGTGCCAGCAGCCTCCGGGACAGGGCTAATTCACCCCTCCACTTT.